The 20 T cell receptor beta chains presented below share a single source sample, sequenced in a study of cytotoxic CD8 clonotypes in ibrutinib-treated CLL. Data came from immunoSEQ multiplex PCR; TCRdb stores just in-frame clones and leaves some out. The sample holds roughly 42,000 clones, approximately 65% seen once. This material consisted of PBMCs, taken after 24 months of ibrutinib treatment. The receptors originated from a human donor with chronic lymphocytic leukemia.

This clone has just one count. The J gene is TRBJ2-4, the V gene TRBV30; 9 positions match TRBD2. The CDR3 is 17 residues long. With 1 base clipped from V and 9 bases from J, the junction kept 16 bases outside the gene matches. Germline CDR1 reads GTSNPN; CDR2 reads SVGIG (reference sequence). CDR3 nucleotide sequence: TGTGCCTGGAGTGCAGCTAGCGGGACCCCACGCGGGGGCATTCAGTACTTC. This codes for CAWSAASGTPRGGIQYF.

This clone appeared once. This chain links TRBV19 with TRBJ1-6, with TRBD1 as a possible D gene (5 bases). Germline V gene data show CDR1 as LNHDA and CDR2 as SQIVND (reference sequence). The CDR3 totals 18 residues. The ends were cut back, 0 bases at V and 0 bases at J, with 12 bases in the middle. CDR3 sequence: CASSIERGRSSYNSPLHF. CDR3 DNA sequence: TGTGCCAGTAGTATAGAAAGGGGCCGCAGCTCCTATAATTCACCCCTCCACTTT.

This clone is a singleton in its sample. The chain has TRBV12-5 and TRBJ2-1; D remains ambiguous. This CDR3 is built from 11 residues. Per germline, CDR1 LGHNT and CDR2 FRNRAP. V lost 3 bases and J 5 bases, leaving 2 bases between the germline ends. CDR3 sequence: CASGLDNEQFF. CDR3 in DNA: TGTGCTAGTGGTTTAGACAATGAGCAGTTCTTC.

This chain links TRBV30 with TRBJ2-7; 12 bases map to TRBD1. In germline, CDR1 is GTSNPN, CDR2 SVGIG (reference sequence). The CDR3 runs 14 residues. The junction had 2 bases not matched to a gene; V was cut back by 1 base and J by 4 bases. The DNA for the CDR3 is TGTGCCTGGAGTGGGGACAGGGGGCCGTACGAGCAGTACTTC. Translated, it gives CAWSGDRGPYEQYF.

The chain is built from TRBV28 and TRBJ2-3, with TRBD1 matching 7 bases. Germline trimming cut 5 bases from V and 2 bases from J; bases unmatched to any gene: 13. Germline lookup yields CDR1 MDHEN and CDR2 SYDVKM. The CDR3 sequence is 17 residues long. CDR3 region: CASSPYAGTEATDTQYF. DNA for the CDR3: TGTGCCAGCAGTCCCTATGCCGGGACAGAGGCCACAGATACGCAGTATTTT.

The chain links TRBV5-5 to TRBJ1-4; possibly TRBD1 for D (5 bases). Germline V lookup: CDR1 SGHKS, CDR2 YYEKEE (reference sequence). The CDR3 runs to 13 residues. V gave up 6 bases and J gave up 5 bases, with 11 bases separating them. For the CDR3, the DNA is TGTGCCAGCACCCGGACAAGGAATGAAAAACTGTTTTTT. It translates to CASTRTRNEKLFF.

V and J are TRBV6-5 and TRBJ1-1, with 8 bases that match TRBD1. V trimming: 2 bases; J trimming: 1 base; junction bases outside the gene matches: 3. This CDR3 has 15 amino acids. Germline CDR1 is MNHEY and CDR2 is SVGAGI. This CDR3 is CASSYAGQGNTEAFF. CDR3 coding DNA: TGTGCCAGCAGTTACGCCGGACAGGGGAACACTGAAGCTTTCTTT.

As to this clone: Other DNA variants within this sample encode the same CDR3. The chain joins TRBV6-1 to TRBJ1-2, with no clear D. Deletions cut 3 bases from V and 4 bases from J, with 3 bases between. The length of the CDR3 is 11 residues. Per germline, CDR1 MNHNS and CDR2 SASEGT. The CDR3 bases are TGTGCCAGCAGTGAGGCCTATGGCTACACCTTC. This gives the protein CASSEAYGYTF.

J is TRBJ2-7 and V is TRBV5-1; 10 positions agree with TRBD1. Per the germline V gene, CDR1 is SGHRS and CDR2 is YFSETQ. Trimming at V came to 0 bases and at J to 4 bases, leaving 7 bases not matched to a gene. CDR3 size: 16 residues. CDR3 protein: CASSLGSGTGVYEQYF. The CDR3 DNA reads as TGCGCCAGCAGCTTGGGCTCCGGGACAGGGGTGTACGAGCAGTACTTC.

The count of this clone is one. CDR3 protein: CASSFKDPGTEAFF. The CDR3 DNA is TGCGCCAGCAGCTTCAAGGACCCTGGGACTGAAGCTTTCTTT. V gene TRBV5-1 combines with J gene TRBJ1-1; D ambiguous. CDR3 length: 14 residues. Germline V gene sequence: CDR1 SGHRS, CDR2 YFSETQ. Trimming took 2 bases from V and 5 from J, leaving 13 bases between them.

This clone has more than one count but fewer than ten. The rearrangement uses TRBV6-1 and TRBJ1-1; 8 positions match TRBD1. The CDR3 has 13 amino acids. V dropped 4 bases and J dropped 11; count of bases not matched to a gene: 9. CDR1 and CDR2 from the germline V gene are MNHNS and SASEGT. The CDR3 bases are TGTGCCAGCAGTGGGGGACAGGTGCGGCACGCTTTCTTT. It encodes CASSGGQVRHAFF.

The rearrangement uses TRBV19 and TRBJ1-4, with no clear D. The CDR3 has 13 residues. Germline V gene data show CDR1 as LNHDA and CDR2 as SQIVND (reference sequence). V lost 11 bases, J lost 8 bases, and 18 bases lay in between. CDR3 loop: CASGRRVGEKLFF. CDR3 sequence (DNA): TGTGCCTCCGGGCGGCGGGTGGGGGAAAAACTGTTTTTT.

The genes are TRBV4-2 and TRBJ2-3; 15 bases map to TRBD2. The CDR3 length is 18 residues. Germline values: CDR1 LGHNA, CDR2 YNFKEQ. The trim removed 4 bases at V and 1 base at J, leaving 6 bases unmatched. The CDR3 DNA follows: TGTGCCAGCAGCCCTGGACTAGCGGGGGGGCTCGGCACAGATACGCAGTATTTT. It codes for CASSPGLAGGLGTDTQYF.

The V and J genes are TRBV2 and TRBJ2-3; 9 bases fit TRBD2. V lost 8 bases and J lost 2; bases outside the gene matches: 5. This CDR3 contains 14 residues. In germline, CDR1 is SNHLY, CDR2 FYNNEI. The CDR3 reads CASRGLAYTDTQYF. The CDR3 DNA sequence: TGTGCCAGCCGGGGACTAGCCTACACAGATACGCAGTATTTT.

This chain uses TRBV14 with TRBJ2-5; the D gene could be TRBD1 or TRBD2 (5 bases each). The CDR3 length is 15 residues. V was clipped by 1 base and J by 5 bases, with 14 bases between them. Germline CDR1 is SGHDN and CDR2 is FVKESK. In DNA, the CDR3 is TGTGCCAGCAGCCAAGTATGGGGGTCGGGTGAGACCCAGTACTTC. Translation gives CASSQVWGSGETQYF.

The chain links TRBV4-1 to TRBJ1-5; D call uncertain. Germline lookup yields CDR1 MGHRA and CDR2 YSYEKL. Trimming removed 0 bases from V and 1 base from J, with 7 bases in between. The CDR3 has 15 amino acids. The DNA of the CDR3 is TGCGCCAGCAGCCAAGAATTCCGCAGCAATCAGCCCCAGCATTTT. Residues: CASSQEFRSNQPQHF.

The chain couples TRBV2 to TRBJ1-2, with D uncertain. V dropped 5 bases and J dropped 8 bases, with 15 bases sitting between them. Germline V gene sequence: CDR1 SNHLY, CDR2 FYNNEI. The length of the CDR3 is 13 residues. CDR3 protein: CASSSDRSLGYTF. DNA for the CDR3: TGTGCCAGCAGTTCCGACCGATCCCTAGGCTACACCTTC.

The table lists this clone with a few counts. CDR3 nucleotide sequence: TGTGCCAGCTCACCGGGGACTAGCGGGAGTGTCGGGGAGCTGTTTTTT. Protein sequence: CASSPGTSGSVGELFF. The genes are TRBV18 and TRBJ2-2; 14 bases align to TRBD2. The CDR3 loop spans 16 amino acids. The V gene's germline CDR1 is KGHSH and CDR2 LQKENI. V dropped 3 bases and J dropped 7; count of bases not matched to a gene: 4.

V and J are TRBV5-4 and TRBJ1-1; D is unclear. V lost 4 bases and J 5 bases, leaving 12 bases between the germline ends. From germline, CDR1 is SGHNT and CDR2 YYREEE (reference sequence). The CDR3 runs to 13 residues. CDR3 in amino acids: CASSLISVTEAFF. The CDR3 DNA reads as TGTGCCAGCAGCCTGATAAGTGTGACTGAAGCTTTCTTT. The complete variable domain, with remaining parts taken from reference TRBV5-4 and TRBJ1-1, reads ETGVTQSPTHLIKTRGQQVTLRCSSQSGHNTVSWYQQALGQGPQFIFQYYREEENGRGNFPPRFSGLQFPNYSSELNVNALELDDSALYLCASSLISVTEAFFGQGTRLTVV.

The CDR3 is CASSPLTGRVDEQYF. The CDR3 DNA follows: TGTGCCAGTAGTCCCCTGACAGGGCGGGTCGACGAGCAGTACTTC. The chain combines TRBV19 with TRBJ2-7; 7 nucleotides line up with TRBD1. Unmatched junction bases numbered 12, after V lost 5 bases and J lost 5 bases. The CDR3 is 15 residues long. Germline assignment: CDR1 LNHDA and CDR2 SQIVND (reference sequence).